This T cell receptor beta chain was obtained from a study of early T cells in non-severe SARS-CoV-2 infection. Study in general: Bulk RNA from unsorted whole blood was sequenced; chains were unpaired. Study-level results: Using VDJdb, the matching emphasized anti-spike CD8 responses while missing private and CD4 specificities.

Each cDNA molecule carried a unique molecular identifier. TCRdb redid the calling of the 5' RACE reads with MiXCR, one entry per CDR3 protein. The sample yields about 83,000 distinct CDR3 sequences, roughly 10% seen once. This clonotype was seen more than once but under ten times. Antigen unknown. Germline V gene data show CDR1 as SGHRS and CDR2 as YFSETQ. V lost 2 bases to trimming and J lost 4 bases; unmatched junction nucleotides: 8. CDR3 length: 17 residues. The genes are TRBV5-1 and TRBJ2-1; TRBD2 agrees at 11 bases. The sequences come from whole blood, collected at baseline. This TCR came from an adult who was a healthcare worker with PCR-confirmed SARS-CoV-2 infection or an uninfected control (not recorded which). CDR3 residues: CASSLATGTSGYNEQFF. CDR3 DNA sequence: TGCGCCAGCAGCTTAGCAACCGGGACTAGCGGTTACAATGAGCAGTTCTTC.